Many counts were recorded for the clone carrying this T cell receptor beta chain. Its cognate antigen is unknown. Trimming stripped 4 bases from V and 2 bases from J, with 8 bases between. Germline V gene data show CDR1 as MNHEY and CDR2 as SMNVEV (reference sequence). CDR3 length equals 13 residues. This sample was taken from a study of regulatory T cells in long-lasting Graves disease. About the study: Over 5 years of antithyroid drugs with positive TSH receptor antibodies was taken to mean persistent Graves' disease. Findings of the study overall: Persistent patients had a count of shared public clonotypes (around 2,700) that exceeded that of new patients (966).

Specified time point: persistent/refractory GD, antithyroid drugs over 5 years with positive TRAb. Construction of the TCR library relied on RNA isolated from PBMCs. Libraries of TCR beta came from iRepertoire HTBI primers plus Arm-PCR of CDR3 regions. TCRdb itself ran the multiplex PCR reads through MiXCR, one entry per CDR3 protein. This table has 400,000 to 450,000 distinct CDR3 sequences, 20% to 25% appearing once. The source of this sequence is a female donor with Graves disease. This rearrangement joins TRBV27 to TRBJ1-1, with a weak D call TRBD1 (5 bases). Sequences were derived from peripheral blood mononuclear cells (PBMCs), sampled when the disease was refractory, from a patient treated with antithyroid drugs. This chain's CDR3 is CASSSGFNTEAFF. The DNA for the CDR3 is TGTGCCAGCAGTTCAGGGTTCAACACTGAAGCTTTCTTT.